These 12 T cell receptor beta chains came from one sample sequenced in a study of response to subunit inactivated influenza vaccine. One entry per CDR3 protein, called by TCRdb with MiXCR from the RT-PCR reads. Seen here are approximately 530,000 distinct CDR3 sequences, 7.6% observed once, and the top ten hold 10% to 15%. Specimen: PBMCs from blood, collected about 23 months after vaccination. The receptors here all came from a man aged 45-69 years who received an inactivated influenza vaccine.

There are a few counts of this clonotype. The chain employs TRBV21-1 and TRBJ2-2. TRBV21-1 constitutes a pseudogene. CDR3 length: 17 residues. CDR3 in amino acids: CASSKVNGVRCLRELFF. As DNA, the CDR3 is TGTGCCAGCAGCAAAGTAAACGGAGTCAGATGCTTGCGGGAGCTGTTTTTT.

This clonotype is a singleton in its sample. The V call is TRBV30, the J call TRBJ2-7, with 9 bases lining up with TRBD1. Germline V lookup: CDR1 GTSNPN, CDR2 SVGIG (reference sequence). Trimming removed 4 bases from V and 5 bases from J; junction bases left unmatched: 15. The CDR3 covers 16 residues. CDR3 sequence reads: CAWTRGSGTGKHEQYF. CDR3 coding DNA: TGTGCCTGGACACGGGGATCCGGGACAGGGAAGCACGAGCAGTACTTC.

The sample holds many counts of this clonotype. The chain uses TRBV4-3 and TRBJ2-7; D call uncertain. Trimming took 8 bases from V and 4 from J, leaving 30 bases between them. Germline V gene data show CDR1 as LGHNA and CDR2 as YSLEER. This CDR3 has 18 amino acids. The CDR3 loop is CASPYRWWQAPDPYEQYF. DNA of the CDR3: TGCGCCAGCCCGTATCGTTGGTGGCAGGCACCTGATCCATACGAGCAGTACTTC.

The CDR3 loop reads CSARKGQATGELFF. CDR3 DNA sequence: TGCAGTGCTAGAAAAGGACAGGCCACCGGGGAGCTGTTTTTT. The chain links TRBV20-1 to TRBJ2-2, with 7 bases lining up with TRBD1. The CDR3 has 14 residues. Germline V gene lookup returns CDR1 DFQATT and CDR2 SNEGSKA (reference sequence). Trimming took 2 bases from V and 4 from J; bases not matched to a gene: 4.

The J gene is TRBJ1-5, the V gene TRBV4-3, with D maybe TRBD1 (5 bases). The germline CDR1 and CDR2 sequences are LGHNA and YSLEER. CDR3 length: 17 amino acids. V was shortened by 4 bases and J by 0 bases, with 16 bases between the two germline ends. CDR3 DNA: TGCGCCAGCAGCCTATACGCGGGGGAGAATAGCAATCAGCCCCAGCATTTT. Residues: CASSLYAGENSNQPQHF.

J is TRBJ2-5 and V is TRBV5-5; 10 nucleotides align to TRBD1. Germline CDR1 reads SGHKS; CDR2 reads YYEKEE (reference sequence). V shed 0 bases and J 4 bases; nucleotides not matched to a gene: 9. The CDR3 totals 17 residues. The CDR3 region is CASSLELPDRGRETQYF. The CDR3 DNA sequence: TGTGCCAGCAGCTTGGAACTCCCCGACAGGGGGCGAGAGACCCAGTACTTC.

The V gene is TRBV4-3, the J gene TRBJ2-7; maybe TRBD2 (6 bases). The length of the CDR3 is 14 residues. The germline CDR1 and CDR2 sequences are LGHNA and YSLEER. Trimming pared 0 bases from V and 2 bases from J, leaving 8 bases between. The CDR3 region is CASSQDRGTYEQYF. The CDR3 DNA sequence: TGCGCCAGCAGCCAAGACCGGGGGACCTACGAGCAGTACTTC.

This clonotype was found a few times. The V and J genes are TRBV25-1 and TRBJ1-1; no clear D. Trimming removed 1 base from V and 3 bases from J, with 15 bases in between. There are 16 residues in the CDR3. From germline, CDR1 is MGHDK and CDR2 SYGVNS. The CDR3 sequence: CASSEFGRDGYTEAFF. DNA for the CDR3: TGTGCCAGCAGTGAATTCGGTAGAGACGGCTACACTGAAGCTTTCTTT.

This clonotype occurred many times. The rearrangement joins TRBV20-1 to TRBJ2-2; D may be TRBD2 (7 bases). The CDR3 consists of 16 residues. Trimming removed 1 base from V and 1 base from J, with 13 bases in between. From germline, CDR1 is DFQATT and CDR2 SNEGSKA (reference sequence). As DNA, the CDR3 is TGCAGTGCTAGAGGAGGGGGGGAGATGAACACCGGGGAGCTGTTTTTT. It translates to CSARGGGEMNTGELFF.

This clonotype has only a few counts. This rearrangement joins TRBV18 to TRBJ1-2; 7 bases fit TRBD1. The CDR3 is 13 amino acids. The V gene end was trimmed by 5 bases and the J gene end by 3 bases; junction bases not matched to a gene: 3. Germline loops: CDR1 KGHSH, CDR2 LQKENI. The CDR3 DNA is TGTGCCAGCTCAGCCGGACAGGACTATGGCTACACCTTC. Translated: CASSAGQDYGYTF.

This clonotype was counted between two and nine times. The J gene is TRBJ2-5, the V gene TRBV6-2 or TRBV6-3; 7 positions match TRBD1. The CDR3 has 13 residues. V trimming: 2 bases; J trimming: 4 bases; junction bases outside the gene matches: 1. Per germline, CDR1 MNHEY and CDR2 SVGEGT. The CDR3 loop reads CASSYGTAETQYF. The DNA of the CDR3 is TGTGCCAGCAGTTACGGGACAGCAGAGACCCAGTACTTC.

The chain recombines TRBV20-1 with TRBJ1-5; D not certain. Germline V gene lookup returns CDR1 DFQATT and CDR2 SNEGSKA (reference sequence). This CDR3 region has 15 residues. Trimming took off 0 bases at V and 0 bases at J, with 9 bases between the two ends. CDR3 residues: CSARDGSRSNQPQHF. The CDR3 coding sequence is TGCAGTGCTAGAGATGGCAGCCGTAGCAATCAGCCCCAGCATTTT.